This TCR beta chain was retrieved from a study of brain T cells in children with intractable seizures. Trimming took off 1 base at V and 3 bases at J, with 10 bases between the two ends. This CDR3 has 15 residues. Germline loops: CDR1 LNHNV, CDR2 YYDKDF (reference sequence). Assay: immunoSEQ multiplex PCR; the TCRdb copy retains only in-frame clones and omits some. The sample holds about 350,000 clones, over 90% seen once. Comment on this clone: Antigen unknown.

The time point: blood from clinic visit 5 months post-surgery; TSC patient then seizure free. Sequencing was limited to surgery cases with top T cell transcript signatures in brain tissue. Patients received at least one anti-epileptic drug before surgery. Points from the study as a whole: Pre- and post-surgery blood differed in depth, so pre-surgery absences may be undersampling. Only CDR3 sequence similarity suggested viral specificity, without known HCMV serostatus.

The sequence was collected from a boy under three years old with tuberous sclerosis and intractable seizures. V usage is TRBV15 and J usage is TRBJ2-4, with TRBD1 as a possible D gene (6 bases). The material sequenced was peripheral blood, taken around 5 months after surgery. CDR3 sequence reads: CATSRVRGSKNIQYF. CDR3 DNA: TGTGCCACCAGCAGAGTTAGGGGGAGCAAAAACATTCAGTACTTC.